This record concerns one T cell receptor beta chain sequence. This clonotype was detected ten times or more. Its antigen is currently not known. The record has no base qualities; no much larger clone is one base away. This specimen's time point label, per the study, means: after trial treatment. Reading the label with the study, this specimen's treatment or condition is: LDRT plus nivolumab, ipilimumab, low-dose cyclophosphamide and aspirin (RACIN trial). Donors were enrolled in RACIN, a single-arm phase I dose-escalation trial in which nivolumab, ipilimumab, aspirin, low-dose cyclophosphamide and low-dose radiotherapy were combined. Patients were eligible if they had advanced solid tumors that were TIL-negative. This record belongs to a study of low-dose radiotherapy and immunotherapy resistance in tumors (dated by TCRdb to between 2021 and 2024). About the investigation overall: Cohort 1 received 0.5 Gy per fraction every 2 weeks, with a prescribed total PTV dose of 6.5 Gy. For Cohort 2, the dose was 1 Gy per fraction given every two weeks, adding up to 13 Gy in total across 26 weeks. Nivolumab was administered intravenously as a 240 mg flat dose every two weeks, and ipilimumab was administered intravenously at 1 mg/kg every six weeks. Intravenous cyclophosphamide at 200 mg/m2 was administered every two weeks, one day ahead of each radiation and immunotherapy administration. Aspirin 300 mg was taken orally once daily by patients for four cycles, starting on cycle 1 day 1. Trial participants were not randomized into treatment groups. Eight patients were included in the translational analysis: three from the first dose cohort and the first five from the second dose cohort.

The run used an Illumina HiSeq 2500. To make first-strand cDNA, Superscript III was used along with a set of TRAV- and TRBV-specific primers so that both the TCRalpha and TCRbeta chains were covered. TCRs were amplified with Phusion for 20 PCR cycles, with a constant-region primer paired with the adapter attached to the V primers. The MessageAmp II aRNA Amplification Kit was used to amplify the isolated mRNA, with in vitro transcription run for approximately 15 hours at 37 degrees C. The Dynabeads mRNA DIRECT Purification Kit was used to isolate mRNA for TCR sequencing. Indexed Illumina adapters were added in a second approximately 26-cycle Phusion PCR, and the resulting products were purified with AMPure XP beads. Turning to the authors' computational methods: Custom Perl scripts pooled TCR sequences encoding the same protein, removed out-of-frame sequences and computed each clonotype's abundance. The analysis excluded TCR sequences that were supported by just one read. Shannon entropy, Gini index, clonality, richness, and the frequency of TCRs shared between repertoires were included as repertoire metrics. TCRdb reanalyzed the raw reads on its own, using fastp at Q25 for trimming and MiXCR for clone calling, and kept in-frame beta chains. A single entry per CDR3 protein holds the most common genes and DNA from its merged rows. The V and J calls follow TCRdb's processing rather than the paper's. This sample has about 58,000 distinct CDR3 sequences in its table, and 20% to 25% of those were observed once. The top ten constitute 6% to 8.5% of the sample.

The starting material was PBMCs, obtained after low-dose radiotherapy plus immunotherapy. The clonotype originates from a male donor with prostate cancer.

Here the CDR3 is given as CASSLKTGSVYEQYF. The DNA sequence is given as TGTGCCAGCAGCCTTAAGACAGGGTCGGTCTACGAGCAGTACTTC. This sequence uses TRBV7-9 and TRBJ2-7, with 7 central nucleotides matching TRBD1. V has 5 bases trimmed and J has 3 bases trimmed; junction bases matching no gene number 10. From the germline V gene (reference sequence), CDR1 is SEHNR and CDR2 is FQNEAQ. The CDR3 numbers 15 residues from cysteine through phenylalanine. Of all the DNA, just the CDR3 is kept, 45 bases in frame from base 1.